The T cell receptor (beta chain) described here comes from a study of shared clonotypes between healthy human individuals. Here immunoSEQ multiplex PCR was the method, and the copy in TCRdb shows in-frame clones only, minus some. The profile covers around 700,000 clones, with 92% appearing a single time and roughly 24% taken by the ten largest. The naive CD8 fraction comprised CD45RO-negative cells positively selected for CCR7 and excluded terminally differentiated effector memory CD45RA+ cells. Germline CDR1 reads SGDLS; CDR2 reads YYNGEE. The V end lost 7 bases, the J end lost 11 bases, and 13 bases lay between the germline ends. This CDR3 contains 11 residues.

What was sequenced was naive CD8+ T cells sorted from blood. The J gene is TRBJ2-1, the V gene TRBV9; TRBD2 might be the D (5 bases). This TCR derives from a man aged 30 to 39 in good health. Here the CDR3 reads CASGGKAKQFF. CDR3 bases: TGTGCCAGCGGAGGTAAAGCCAAGCAGTTCTTC.